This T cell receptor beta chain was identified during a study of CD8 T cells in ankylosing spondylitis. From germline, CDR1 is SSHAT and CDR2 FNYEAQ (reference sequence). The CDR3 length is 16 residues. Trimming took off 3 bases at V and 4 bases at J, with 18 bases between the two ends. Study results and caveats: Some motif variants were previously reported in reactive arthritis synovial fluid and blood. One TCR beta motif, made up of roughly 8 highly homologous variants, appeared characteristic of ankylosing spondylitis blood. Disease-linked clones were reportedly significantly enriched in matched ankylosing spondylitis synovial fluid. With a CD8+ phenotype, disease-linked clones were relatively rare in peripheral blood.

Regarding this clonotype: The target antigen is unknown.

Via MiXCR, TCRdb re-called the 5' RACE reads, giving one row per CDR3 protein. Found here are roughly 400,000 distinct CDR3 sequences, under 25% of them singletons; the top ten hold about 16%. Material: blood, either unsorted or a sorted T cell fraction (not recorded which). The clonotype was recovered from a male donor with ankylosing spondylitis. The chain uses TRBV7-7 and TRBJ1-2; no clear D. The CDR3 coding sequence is TGTGCCAGCAGCTTTAATGCGGGGTCTCGGGGCTATGGCTACACCTTC. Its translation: CASSFNAGSRGYGYTF.